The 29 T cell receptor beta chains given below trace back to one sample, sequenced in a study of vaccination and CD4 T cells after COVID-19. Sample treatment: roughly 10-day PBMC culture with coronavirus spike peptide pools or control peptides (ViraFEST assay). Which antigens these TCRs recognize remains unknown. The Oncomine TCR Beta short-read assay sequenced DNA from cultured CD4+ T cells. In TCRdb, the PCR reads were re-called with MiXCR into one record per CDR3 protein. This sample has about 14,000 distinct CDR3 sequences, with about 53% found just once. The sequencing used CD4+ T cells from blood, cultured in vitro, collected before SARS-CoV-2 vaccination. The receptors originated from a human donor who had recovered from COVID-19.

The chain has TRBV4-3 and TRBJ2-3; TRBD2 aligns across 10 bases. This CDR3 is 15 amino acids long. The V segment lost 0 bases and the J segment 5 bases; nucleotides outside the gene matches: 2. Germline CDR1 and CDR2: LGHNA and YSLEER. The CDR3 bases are TGCGCCAGCAGCCAAGAGGCTAGCGGGAGAGATACGCAGTATTTT. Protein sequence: CASSQEASGRDTQYF.

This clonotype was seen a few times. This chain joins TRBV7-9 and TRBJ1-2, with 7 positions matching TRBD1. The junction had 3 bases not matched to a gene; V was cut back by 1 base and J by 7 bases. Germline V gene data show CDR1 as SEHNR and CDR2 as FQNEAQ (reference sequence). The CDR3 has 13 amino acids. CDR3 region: CASSLDGTAGYTF. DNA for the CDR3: TGTGCCAGCAGCTTAGACGGGACAGCTGGCTACACCTTC.

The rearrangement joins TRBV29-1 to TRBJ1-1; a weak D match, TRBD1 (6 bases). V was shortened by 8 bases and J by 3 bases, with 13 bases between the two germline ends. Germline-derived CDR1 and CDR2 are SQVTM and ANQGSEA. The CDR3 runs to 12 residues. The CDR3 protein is CSTVQGYTEAFF. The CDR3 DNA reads TGCAGCACCGTACAGGGTTACACTGAAGCTTTCTTT.

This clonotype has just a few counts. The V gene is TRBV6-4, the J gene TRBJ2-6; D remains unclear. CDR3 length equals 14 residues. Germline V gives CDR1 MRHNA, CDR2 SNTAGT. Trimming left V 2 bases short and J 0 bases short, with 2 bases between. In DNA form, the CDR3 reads TGTGCCAGCAGTGACAACTCTGGGGCCAACGTCCTGACTTTC. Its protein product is CASSDNSGANVLTF.

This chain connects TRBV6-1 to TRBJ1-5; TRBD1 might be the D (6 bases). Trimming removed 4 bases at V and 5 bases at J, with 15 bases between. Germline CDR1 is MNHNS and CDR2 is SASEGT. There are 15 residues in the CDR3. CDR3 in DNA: TGTGCCAGCAGTGTCAACAGGGAGAGGCATCAGCCCCAGCATTTT. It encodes CASSVNRERHQPQHF.

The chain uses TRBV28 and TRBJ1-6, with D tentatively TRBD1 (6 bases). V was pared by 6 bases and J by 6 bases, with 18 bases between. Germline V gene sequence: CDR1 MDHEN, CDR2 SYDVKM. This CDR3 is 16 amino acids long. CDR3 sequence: CASSQYTGLGNSPLHF. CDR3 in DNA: TGTGCCAGCAGCCAATACACAGGGTTAGGTAATTCACCCCTCCACTTT.

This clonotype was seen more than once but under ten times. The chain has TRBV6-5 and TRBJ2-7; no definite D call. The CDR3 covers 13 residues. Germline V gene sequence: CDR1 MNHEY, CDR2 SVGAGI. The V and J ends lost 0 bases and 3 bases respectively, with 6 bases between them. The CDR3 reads CASSYSALYEQYF. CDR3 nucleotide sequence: TGTGCCAGCAGTTACTCAGCGCTCTACGAGCAGTACTTC.

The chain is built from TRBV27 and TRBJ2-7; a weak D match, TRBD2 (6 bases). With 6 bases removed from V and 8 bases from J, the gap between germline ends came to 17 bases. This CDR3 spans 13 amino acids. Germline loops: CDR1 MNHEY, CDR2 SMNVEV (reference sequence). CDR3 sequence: CASSLRRDLQQYF. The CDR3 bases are TGTGCCAGCAGCCTACGGCGGGATCTCCAGCAGTACTTC.

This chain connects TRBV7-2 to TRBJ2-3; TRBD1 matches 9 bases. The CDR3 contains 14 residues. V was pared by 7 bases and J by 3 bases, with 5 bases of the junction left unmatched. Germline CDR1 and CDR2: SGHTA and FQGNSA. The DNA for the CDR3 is TGTGCCAGCACCCCGGGACAGGGAACAGATACGCAGTATTTT. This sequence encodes CASTPGQGTDTQYF. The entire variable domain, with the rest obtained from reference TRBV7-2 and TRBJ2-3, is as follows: GAGVSQSPSNKVTEKGKDVELRCDPISGHTALYWYRQSLGQGLEFLIYFQGNSAPDKSGLPSDRFSAERTGGSVSTLTIQRTQQEDSAVYLCASTPGQGTDTQYFGPGTRLTVL.

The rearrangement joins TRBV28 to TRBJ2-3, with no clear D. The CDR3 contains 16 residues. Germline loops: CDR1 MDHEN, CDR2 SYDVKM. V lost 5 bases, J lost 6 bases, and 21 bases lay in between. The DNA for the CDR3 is TGTGCCAGCAGTCCCCCCTCGGGCCCGAGGACGGATACGCAGTATTTT. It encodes CASSPPSGPRTDTQYF.

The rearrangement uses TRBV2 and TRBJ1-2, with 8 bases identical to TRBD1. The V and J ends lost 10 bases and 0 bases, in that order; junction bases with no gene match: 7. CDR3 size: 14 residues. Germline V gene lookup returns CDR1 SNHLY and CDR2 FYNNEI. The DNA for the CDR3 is TGTGCCACCCAAGGACAGGGCACTAACTATGGCTACACCTTC. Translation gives CATQGQGTNYGYTF.

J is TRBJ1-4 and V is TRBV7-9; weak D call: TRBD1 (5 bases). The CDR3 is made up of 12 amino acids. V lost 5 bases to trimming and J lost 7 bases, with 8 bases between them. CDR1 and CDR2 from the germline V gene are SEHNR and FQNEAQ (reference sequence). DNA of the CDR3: TGTGCCAGCAGCGCCGGGGGTGAAAAACTGTTTTTT. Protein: CASSAGGEKLFF. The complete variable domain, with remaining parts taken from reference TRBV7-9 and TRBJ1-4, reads DTGVSQNPRHKITKRGQNVTFRCDPISEHNRLYWYRQTLGQGPEFLTYFQNEAQLEKSRLLSDRFSAERPKGSFSTLEIQRTEQGDSAMYLCASSAGGEKLFFGSGTQLSVL.

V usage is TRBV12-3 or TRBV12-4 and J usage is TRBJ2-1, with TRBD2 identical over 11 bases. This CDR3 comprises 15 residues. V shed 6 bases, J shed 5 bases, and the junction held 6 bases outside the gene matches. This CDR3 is CASSAGTSGHNEQFF. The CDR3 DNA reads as TGTGCCAGCAGCGCCGGGACTAGCGGACACAATGAGCAGTTCTTC.

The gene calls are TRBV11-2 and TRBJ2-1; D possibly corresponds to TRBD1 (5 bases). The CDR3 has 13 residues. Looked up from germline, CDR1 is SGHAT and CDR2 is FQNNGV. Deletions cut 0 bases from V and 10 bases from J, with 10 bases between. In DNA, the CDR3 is TGTGCCAGCAGCTTAGATCAGGGTGTCGAGCAGTTCTTC. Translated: CASSLDQGVEQFF.

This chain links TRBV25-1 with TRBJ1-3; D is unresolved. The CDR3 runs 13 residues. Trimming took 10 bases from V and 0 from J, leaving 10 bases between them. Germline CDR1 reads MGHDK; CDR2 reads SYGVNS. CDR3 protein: CATRQSSGNTIYF. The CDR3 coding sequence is TGTGCCACCCGTCAGAGCTCTGGAAACACCATATATTTT. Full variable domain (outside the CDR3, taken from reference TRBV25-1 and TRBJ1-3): EADIYQTPRYLVIGTGKKITLECSQTMGHDKMYWYQQDPGMELHLIHYSYGVNSTEKGDLSSESTVSRIRTEHFPLTLESARPSHTSQYLCATRQSSGNTIYFGEGSWLTVV.

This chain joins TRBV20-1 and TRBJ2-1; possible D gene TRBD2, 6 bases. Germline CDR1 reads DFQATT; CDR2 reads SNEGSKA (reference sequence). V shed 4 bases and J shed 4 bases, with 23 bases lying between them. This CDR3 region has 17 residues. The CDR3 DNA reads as TGCAGTGCTAACCCACGAGGGAGCCGGAGGGCTTACAATGAGCAGTTCTTC. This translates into CSANPRGSRRAYNEQFF.

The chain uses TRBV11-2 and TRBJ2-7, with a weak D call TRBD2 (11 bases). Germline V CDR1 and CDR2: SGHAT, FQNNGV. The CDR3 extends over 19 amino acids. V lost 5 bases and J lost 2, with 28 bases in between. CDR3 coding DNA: TGTGCCAGCAGCCAGATCCGGGACAGGGGACTAGCGGCTACCTACGAGCAGTACTTC. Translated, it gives CASSQIRDRGLAATYEQYF.

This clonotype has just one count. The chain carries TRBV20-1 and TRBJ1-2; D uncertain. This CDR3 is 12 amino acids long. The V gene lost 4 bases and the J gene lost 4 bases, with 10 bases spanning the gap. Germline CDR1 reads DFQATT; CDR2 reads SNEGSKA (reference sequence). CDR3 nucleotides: TGCAGTGCTAACCCAAACGGCTATGGCTACACCTTC. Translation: CSANPNGYGYTF.

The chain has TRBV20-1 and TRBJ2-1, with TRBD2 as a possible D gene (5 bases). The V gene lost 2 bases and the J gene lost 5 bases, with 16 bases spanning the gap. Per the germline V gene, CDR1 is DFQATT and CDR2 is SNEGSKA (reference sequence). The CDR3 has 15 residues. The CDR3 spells CSARPLLATHNEQFF. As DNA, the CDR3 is TGCAGTGCTAGACCCCTTCTAGCAACACACAATGAGCAGTTCTTC.

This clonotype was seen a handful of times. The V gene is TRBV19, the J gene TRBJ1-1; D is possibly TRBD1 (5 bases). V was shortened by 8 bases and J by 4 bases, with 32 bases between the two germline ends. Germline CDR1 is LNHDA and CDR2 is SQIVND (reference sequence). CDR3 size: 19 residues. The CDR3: CASSLPPLYYRGRGTEAFF. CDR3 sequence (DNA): TGTGCCAGTTCACTTCCGCCTCTATACTACCGGGGCCGGGGCACTGAAGCTTTCTTT.

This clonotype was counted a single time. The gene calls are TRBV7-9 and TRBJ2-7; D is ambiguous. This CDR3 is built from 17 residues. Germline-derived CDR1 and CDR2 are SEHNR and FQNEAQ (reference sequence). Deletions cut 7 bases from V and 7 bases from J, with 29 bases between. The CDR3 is CASTPGFSLSFTSEQYF. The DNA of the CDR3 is TGTGCCAGCACCCCCGGGTTCTCCCTTAGCTTTACGTCTGAGCAGTACTTC.

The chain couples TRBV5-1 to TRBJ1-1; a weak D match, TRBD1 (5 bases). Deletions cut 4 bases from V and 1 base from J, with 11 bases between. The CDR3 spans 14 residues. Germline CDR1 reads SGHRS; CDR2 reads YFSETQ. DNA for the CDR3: TGCGCCAGCAGCAGGTCAGGGAAGAACACTGAAGCTTTCTTT. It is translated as CASSRSGKNTEAFF. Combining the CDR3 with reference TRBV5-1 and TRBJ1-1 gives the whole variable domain KAGVTQTPRYLIKTRGQQVTLSCSPISGHRSVSWYQQTPGQGLQFLFEYFSETQRNKGNFPGRFSGRQFSNSRSEMNVSTLELGDSALYLCASSRSGKNTEAFFGQGTRLTVV.

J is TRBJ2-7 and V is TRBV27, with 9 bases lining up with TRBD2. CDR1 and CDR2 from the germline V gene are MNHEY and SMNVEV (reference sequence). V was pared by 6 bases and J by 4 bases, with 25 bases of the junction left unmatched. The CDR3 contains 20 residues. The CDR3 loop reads CASSPGFAGAGGGFMYEQYF. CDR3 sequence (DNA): TGTGCCAGCAGCCCAGGGTTTGCGGGGGCGGGAGGGGGATTTATGTACGAGCAGTACTTC.

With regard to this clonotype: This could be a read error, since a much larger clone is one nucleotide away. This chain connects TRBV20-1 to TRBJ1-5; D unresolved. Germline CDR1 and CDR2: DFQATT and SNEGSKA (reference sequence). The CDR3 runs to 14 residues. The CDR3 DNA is TGCAGTGCTAGGCTGGGAGGTAGCCATCAGCCCCAGCATTTT. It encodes CSARLGGSHQPQHF.

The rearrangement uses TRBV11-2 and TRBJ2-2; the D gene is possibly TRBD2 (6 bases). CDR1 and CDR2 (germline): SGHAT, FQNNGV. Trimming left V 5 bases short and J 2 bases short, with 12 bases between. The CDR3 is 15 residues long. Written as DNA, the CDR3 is TGTGCCAGCAGCCCTTTAGCGGTAAACACCGGGGAGCTGTTTTTT. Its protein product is CASSPLAVNTGELFF.

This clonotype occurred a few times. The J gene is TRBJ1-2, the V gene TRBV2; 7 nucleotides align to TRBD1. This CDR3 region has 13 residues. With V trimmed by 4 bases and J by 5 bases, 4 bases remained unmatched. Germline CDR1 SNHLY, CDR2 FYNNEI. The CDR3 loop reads CASSGQGVYGYTF. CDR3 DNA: TGTGCCAGCAGTGGACAGGGCGTTTATGGCTACACCTTC.

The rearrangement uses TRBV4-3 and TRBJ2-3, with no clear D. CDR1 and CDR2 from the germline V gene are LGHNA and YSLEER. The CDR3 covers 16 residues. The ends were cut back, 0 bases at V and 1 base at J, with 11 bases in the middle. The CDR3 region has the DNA TGCGCCAGCAGCCAAGATTGGGTAGGGCGCACAGATACGCAGTATTTT. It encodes CASSQDWVGRTDTQYF.

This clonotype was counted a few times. The DNA for the CDR3 is TGCAGTGCCGTCGACGGCCGAAAGGGGTACACTGAAGCTTTCTTT. This encodes CSAVDGRKGYTEAFF. The chain uses TRBV20-1 and TRBJ1-1; D is possibly TRBD1 (5 bases). Germline assignment: CDR1 DFQATT and CDR2 SNEGSKA (reference sequence). With 6 bases removed from V and 3 bases from J, the gap between germline ends came to 20 bases. There are 15 residues in the CDR3.

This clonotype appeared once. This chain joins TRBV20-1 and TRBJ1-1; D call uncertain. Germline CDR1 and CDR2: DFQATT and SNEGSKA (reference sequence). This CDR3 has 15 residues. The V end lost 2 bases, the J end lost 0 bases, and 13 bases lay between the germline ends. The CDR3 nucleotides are TGCAGTGCTAGATTCCAACCGATCCTGAACACTGAAGCTTTCTTT. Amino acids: CSARFQPILNTEAFF.